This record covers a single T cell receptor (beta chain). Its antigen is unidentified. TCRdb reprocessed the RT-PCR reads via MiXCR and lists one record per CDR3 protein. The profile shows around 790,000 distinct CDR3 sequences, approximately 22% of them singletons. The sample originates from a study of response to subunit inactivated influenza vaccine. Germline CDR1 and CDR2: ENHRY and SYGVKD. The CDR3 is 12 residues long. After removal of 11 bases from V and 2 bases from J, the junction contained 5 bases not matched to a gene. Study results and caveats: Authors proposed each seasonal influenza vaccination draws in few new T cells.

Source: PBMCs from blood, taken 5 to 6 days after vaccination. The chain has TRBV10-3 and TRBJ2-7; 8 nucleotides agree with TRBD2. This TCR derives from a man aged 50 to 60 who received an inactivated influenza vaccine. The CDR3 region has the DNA TGTGCCTCGGGGGGGTATCCCTACGAGCAGTACTTC. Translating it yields CASGGYPYEQYF.